These T cell receptor beta chains were read from a single sample in a study of blood T cell repertoires in COVID-19. Generated by immunoSEQ multiplex PCR, the TCRdb table keeps only in-frame clones and is missing some. In the table there are some 400,000 clones, 90% of which are singletons. Sequencing was performed on peripheral blood. These receptors were taken from a man younger than 30 with active or convalescent COVID-19. CDR3s include the opening cysteine and the closing phenylalanine or tryptophan. The D gene is left open where the match is weak. Rows may omit the clone size; those that give it use once, few, many or a size class.

v_gene	j_gene	d_gene	abundance	len	CDR3aa	CDR3nt
TRBV30	TRBJ1-1	.	.	14	CAWSAGKPNTEAFF	TGTGCCTGGAGTGCGGGTAAGCCAAACACTGAAGCTTTCTTT
TRBV28	TRBJ2-3	TRBD1	once	15	CASGPYSTGADTQYF	TGTGCCAGCGGACCATATAGTACAGGGGCAGATACGCAGTATTTT
TRBV30	TRBJ1-5	TRBD1	once	13	CAWSGTGDQPQHF	TGTGCCTGGAGTGGGACAGGGGATCAGCCCCAGCATTTT
TRBV18	TRBJ2-1	.	.	15	CASSGPRSPYNEQFF	TGTGCCAGCTCAGGGCCACGATCACCCTACAATGAGCAGTTCTTC
TRBV9	TRBJ2-1	.	.	15	CASSGRTGVLNEQFF	TGTGCCAGCAGTGGTAGGACGGGGGTCCTGAATGAGCAGTTCTTC
TRBV29-1	TRBJ2-3	TRBD1	.	12	CSADRDTDTQYF	TGCAGCGCTGACAGGGACACAGATACGCAGTATTTT
TRBV19	TRBJ2-7	TRBD2	.	16	CASSQRTSGRAHEQYF	TGTGCCAGTAGCCAAAGAACTAGCGGGAGGGCCCACGAGCAGTACTTC
TRBV28	TRBJ1-5	.	.	16	CASGNLRGRTNQPQHF	TGTGCCAGCGGGAACCTCAGGGGCCGCACCAATCAGCCCCAGCATTTT
TRBV18	TRBJ1-4	.	.	14	CASSPPGVGEKLFF	TGTGCCAGCTCACCACCCGGGGTGGGTGAAAAACTGTTTTTT
TRBV3-1/TRBV3-2	TRBJ1-6	.	.	15	CASSQNEHGGAPLHF	TGTGCCAGCAGCCAAAATGAACACGGCGGGGCACCCCTCCACTTT
TRBV29-1	TRBJ1-1	.	.	14	CSGDRSSRDTEAFF	TGCAGCGGAGACAGGTCTTCAAGGGACACTGAAGCTTTCTTT
TRBV5-1	TRBJ1-4	.	.	14	CASSLGVGNEKLFF	TGCGCCAGCAGCTTAGGGGTTGGTAATGAAAAACTGTTTTTT
TRBV29-1	TRBJ1-1	TRBD1	.	15	CSVGLATGRNTEAFF	TGCAGCGTTGGACTCGCGACAGGGAGGAACACTGAAGCTTTCTTT
TRBV4-1	TRBJ2-7	.	.	17	CASSQGIAGPLSREQYF	TGCGCCAGCAGCCAAGGTATCGCTGGCCCTCTTTCGCGGGAGCAGTACTTC
TRBV7-2	TRBJ2-7	TRBD2	.	18	CASSSRAGSGRAPYEQYF	TGTGCCAGCAGCTCCAGGGCGGGTAGCGGGAGGGCCCCCTACGAGCAGTACTTC
TRBV5-4	TRBJ2-7	.	.	16	CASSPGGSGVLYEQYF	TGTGCCAGCAGCCCCGGCGGCTCCGGAGTACTCTACGAGCAGTACTTC
TRBV5-1	TRBJ1-3	.	.	13	CASSLDGGNTIYF	TGCGCCAGCAGCTTGGATGGGGGGAACACCATATATTTT
TRBV7-9	TRBJ2-1	.	.	13	CASSPPRYNEQFF	TGTGCCAGCAGCCCCCCCAGATACAATGAGCAGTTCTTC
TRBV3-1/TRBV3-2	TRBJ2-2	TRBD2	.	21	CASSLGQGARTSGRATGELFF	TGTGCCAGCAGCCTAGGACAGGGGGCGAGAACTAGCGGGAGGGCCACCGGGGAGCTGTTTTTT
TRBV9	TRBJ1-6	.	.	13	CASSVGPGRPLHF	TGTGCCAGCAGCGTAGGTCCGGGGAGACCCCTCCACTTT
TRBV7-3	TRBJ2-3	.	.	14	CASSLTGSTDTQYF	TGTGCCAGCAGCTTAACTGGCAGCACAGATACGCAGTATTTT
TRBV6-5	TRBJ2-3	TRBD2	.	14	CASSRGGRTDTQYF	TGTGCCAGCAGTCGCGGGGGGCGCACAGATACGCAGTATTTT
TRBV2	TRBJ1-4	.	.	15	CASSKDRTTNEKLFF	TGTGCCAGCAGTAAGGACAGAACAACTAATGAAAAACTGTTTTTT
TRBV24-1	TRBJ1-2	.	.	14	CATSRRAADYGYTF	TGTGCCACCAGTCGGCGGGCAGCTGACTATGGCTACACCTTC